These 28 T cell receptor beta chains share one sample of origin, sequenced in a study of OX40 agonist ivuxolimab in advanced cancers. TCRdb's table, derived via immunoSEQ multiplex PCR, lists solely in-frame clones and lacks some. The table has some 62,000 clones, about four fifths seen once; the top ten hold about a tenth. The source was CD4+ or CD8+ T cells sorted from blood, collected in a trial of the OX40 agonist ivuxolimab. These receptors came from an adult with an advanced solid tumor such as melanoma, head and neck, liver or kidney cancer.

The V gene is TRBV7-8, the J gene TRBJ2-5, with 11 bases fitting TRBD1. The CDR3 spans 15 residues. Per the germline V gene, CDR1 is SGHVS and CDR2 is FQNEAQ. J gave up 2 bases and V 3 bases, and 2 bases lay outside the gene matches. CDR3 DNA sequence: TGTGCCAGCAGCTTGGACAGGGGGCGGCAAGAGACCCAGTACTTC. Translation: CASSLDRGRQETQYF.

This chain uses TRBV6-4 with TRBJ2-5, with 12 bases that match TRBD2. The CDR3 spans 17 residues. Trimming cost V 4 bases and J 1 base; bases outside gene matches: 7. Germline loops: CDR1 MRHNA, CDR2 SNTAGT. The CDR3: CASSVPLTSGSQETQYF. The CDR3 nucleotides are TGTGCCAGCAGTGTCCCCCTGACTAGCGGGAGCCAAGAGACCCAGTACTTC.

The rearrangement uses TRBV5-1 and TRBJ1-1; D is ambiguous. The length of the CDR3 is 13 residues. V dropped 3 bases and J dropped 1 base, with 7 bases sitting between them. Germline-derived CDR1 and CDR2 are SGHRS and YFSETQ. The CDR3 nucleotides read TGCGCCAGCAGCTCGAGCGGGAACACTGAAGCTTTCTTT. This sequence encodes CASSSSGNTEAFF.

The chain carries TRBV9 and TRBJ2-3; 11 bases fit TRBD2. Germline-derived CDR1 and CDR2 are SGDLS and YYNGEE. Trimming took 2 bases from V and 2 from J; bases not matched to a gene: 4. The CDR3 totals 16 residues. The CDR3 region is CASSVYSGRATDTQYF. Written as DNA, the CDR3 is TGTGCCAGCAGCGTCTATAGCGGGAGGGCCACAGATACGCAGTATTTT.

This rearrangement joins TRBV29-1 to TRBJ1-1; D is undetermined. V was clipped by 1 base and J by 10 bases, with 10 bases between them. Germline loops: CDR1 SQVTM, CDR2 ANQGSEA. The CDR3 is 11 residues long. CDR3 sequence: CSVEVLLGAFF. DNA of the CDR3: TGCAGCGTTGAAGTGCTCTTGGGAGCTTTCTTT.

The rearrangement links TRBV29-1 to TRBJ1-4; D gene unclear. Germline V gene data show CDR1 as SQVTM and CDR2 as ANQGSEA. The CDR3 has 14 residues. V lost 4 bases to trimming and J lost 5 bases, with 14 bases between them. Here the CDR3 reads CSVVPGRGNEKLFF. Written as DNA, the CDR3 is TGCAGCGTTGTACCCGGACGAGGGAATGAAAAACTGTTTTTT.

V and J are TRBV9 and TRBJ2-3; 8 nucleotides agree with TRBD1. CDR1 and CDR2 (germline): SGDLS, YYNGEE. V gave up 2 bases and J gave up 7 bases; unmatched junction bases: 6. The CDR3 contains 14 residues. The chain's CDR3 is CASSVPTGDNTQYF. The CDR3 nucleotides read TGTGCCAGCAGCGTCCCGACAGGGGACAATACGCAGTATTTT. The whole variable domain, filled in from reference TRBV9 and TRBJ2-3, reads DSGVTQTPKHLITATGQRVTLRCSPRSGDLSVYWYQQSLDQGLQFLIQYYNGEERAKGNILERFSAQQFPDLHSELNLSSLELGDSALYFCASSVPTGDNTQYFGPGTRLTVL.

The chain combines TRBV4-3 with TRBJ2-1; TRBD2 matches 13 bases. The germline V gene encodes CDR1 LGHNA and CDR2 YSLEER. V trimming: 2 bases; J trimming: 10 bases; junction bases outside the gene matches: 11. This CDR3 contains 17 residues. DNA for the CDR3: TGCGCCAGCAGCCAAAAACTAGCGGGAGGGCCGTTCGAAGAGCAGTTCTTC. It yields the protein CASSQKLAGGPFEEQFF.

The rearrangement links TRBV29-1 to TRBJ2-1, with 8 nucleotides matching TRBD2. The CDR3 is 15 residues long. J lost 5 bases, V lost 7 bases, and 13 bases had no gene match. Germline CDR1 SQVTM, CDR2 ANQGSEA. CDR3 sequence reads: CSARTLAGLDNEQFF. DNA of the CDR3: TGCAGCGCCCGAACGCTAGCGGGCTTAGACAATGAGCAGTTCTTC.

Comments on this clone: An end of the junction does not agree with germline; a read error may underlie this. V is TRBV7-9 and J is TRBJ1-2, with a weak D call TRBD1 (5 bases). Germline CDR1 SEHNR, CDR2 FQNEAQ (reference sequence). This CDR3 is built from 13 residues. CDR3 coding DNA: TGTGCCAGCAGCCTAGCCCAGGGTGCCGGCTACACCTTC. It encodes CASSLAQGAGYTF.

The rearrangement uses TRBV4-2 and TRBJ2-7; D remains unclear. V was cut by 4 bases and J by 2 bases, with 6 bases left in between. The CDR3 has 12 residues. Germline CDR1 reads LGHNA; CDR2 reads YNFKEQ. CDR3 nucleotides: TGTGCCAGCAGCCCCGGGCCCTACGAGCAGTACTTC. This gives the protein CASSPGPYEQYF.

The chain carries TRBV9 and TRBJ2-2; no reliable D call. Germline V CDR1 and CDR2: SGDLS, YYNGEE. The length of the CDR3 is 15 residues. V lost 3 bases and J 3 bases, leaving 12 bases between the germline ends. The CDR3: CASSEWLKDTGELFF. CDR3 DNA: TGTGCCAGCAGCGAGTGGTTGAAGGACACCGGGGAGCTGTTTTTT.

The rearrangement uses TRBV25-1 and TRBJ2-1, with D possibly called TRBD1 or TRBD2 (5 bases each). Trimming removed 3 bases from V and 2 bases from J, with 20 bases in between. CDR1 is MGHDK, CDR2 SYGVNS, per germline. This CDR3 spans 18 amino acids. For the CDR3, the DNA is TGTGCCAGCAGTGATTCAGTCTTCCGGGACGGAGCCTACAATGAGCAGTTCTTC. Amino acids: CASSDSVFRDGAYNEQFF.

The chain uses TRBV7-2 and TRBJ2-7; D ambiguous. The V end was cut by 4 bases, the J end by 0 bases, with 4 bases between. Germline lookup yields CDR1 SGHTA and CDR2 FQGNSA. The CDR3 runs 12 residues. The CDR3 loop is CASSSFSYEQYF. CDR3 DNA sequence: TGTGCCAGCAGCTCCTTCTCCTACGAGCAGTACTTC.

The CDR3 protein is CASQGTGNTIYF. Written as DNA, the CDR3 is TGTGCTAGCCAGGGGACTGGAAACACCATATATTTT. This chain links TRBV7-7 with TRBJ1-3, with TRBD1 as a possible D gene (6 bases). Germline V lookup: CDR1 SSHAT, CDR2 FNYEAQ (reference sequence). CDR3 size: 12 residues.

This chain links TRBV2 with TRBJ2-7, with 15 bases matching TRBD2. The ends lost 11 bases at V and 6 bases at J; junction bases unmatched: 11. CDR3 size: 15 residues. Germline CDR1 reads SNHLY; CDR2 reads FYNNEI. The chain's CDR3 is CASSSGLAGGSEQYF. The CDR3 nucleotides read TGTGCCTCTTCTTCAGGACTAGCGGGGGGGTCCGAGCAGTACTTC.

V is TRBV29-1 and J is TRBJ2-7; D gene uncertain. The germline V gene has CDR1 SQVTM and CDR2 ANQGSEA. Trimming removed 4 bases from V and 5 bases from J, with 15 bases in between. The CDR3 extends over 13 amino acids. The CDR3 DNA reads TGCAGCGTTGTTAGAGGTCCCACAAACGAGCAGTACTTC. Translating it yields CSVVRGPTNEQYF.

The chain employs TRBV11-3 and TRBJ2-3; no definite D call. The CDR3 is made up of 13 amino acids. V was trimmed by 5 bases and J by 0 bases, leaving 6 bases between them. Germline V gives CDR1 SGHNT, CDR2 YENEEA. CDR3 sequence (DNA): TGTGCCAGCAGCCCCGGAAGCACAGATACGCAGTATTTT. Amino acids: CASSPGSTDTQYF.

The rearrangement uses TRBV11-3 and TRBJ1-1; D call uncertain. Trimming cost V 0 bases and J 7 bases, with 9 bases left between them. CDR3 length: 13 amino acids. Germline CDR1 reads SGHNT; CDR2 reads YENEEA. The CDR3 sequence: CASSLDPGLEAFF. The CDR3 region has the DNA TGTGCCAGCAGCTTAGATCCAGGACTTGAAGCTTTCTTT.

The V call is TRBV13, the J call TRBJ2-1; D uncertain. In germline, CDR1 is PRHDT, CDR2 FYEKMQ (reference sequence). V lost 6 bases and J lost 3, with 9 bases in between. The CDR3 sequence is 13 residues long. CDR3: CASRGSVYNEQFF. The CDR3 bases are TGTGCCAGCAGAGGGTCCGTCTACAATGAGCAGTTCTTC.

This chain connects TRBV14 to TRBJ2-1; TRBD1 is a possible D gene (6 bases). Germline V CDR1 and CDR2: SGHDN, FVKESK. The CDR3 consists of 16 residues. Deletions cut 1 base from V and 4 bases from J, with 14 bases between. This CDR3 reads CASSQGQGTGYNEQFF. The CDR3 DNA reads TGTGCCAGCAGCCAAGGTCAGGGGACCGGGTACAATGAGCAGTTCTTC.

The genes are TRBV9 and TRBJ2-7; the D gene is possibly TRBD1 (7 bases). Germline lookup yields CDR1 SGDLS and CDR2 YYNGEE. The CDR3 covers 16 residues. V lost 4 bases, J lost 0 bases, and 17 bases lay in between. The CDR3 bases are TGTGCCAGCAGCCTATCAGGGGGGCTCAGCTCCTACGAGCAGTACTTC. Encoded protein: CASSLSGGLSSYEQYF.

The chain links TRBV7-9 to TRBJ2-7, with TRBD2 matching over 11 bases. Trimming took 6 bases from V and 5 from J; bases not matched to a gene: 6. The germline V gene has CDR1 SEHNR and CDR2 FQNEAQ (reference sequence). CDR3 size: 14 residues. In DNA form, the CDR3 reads TGTGCCAGCAGTCCGACTAGCGGGATCCACGAGCAGTACTTC. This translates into CASSPTSGIHEQYF.

The chain's CDR3 is CASSTPNTEAFF. In DNA form, the CDR3 reads TGTGCCAGCAGTACACCGAACACTGAAGCTTTCTTT. This chain uses TRBV6-6 with TRBJ1-1; no clear D. V was pared by 5 bases and J by 1 base, with 5 bases between. The CDR3 totals 12 residues. CDR1 and CDR2 (germline): MNHNY, SVGAGI (reference sequence).

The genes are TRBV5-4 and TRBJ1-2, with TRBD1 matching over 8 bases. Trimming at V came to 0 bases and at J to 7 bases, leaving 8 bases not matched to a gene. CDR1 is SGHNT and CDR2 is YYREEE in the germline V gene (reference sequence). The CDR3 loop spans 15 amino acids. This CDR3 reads CASSLVGQGALGYTF. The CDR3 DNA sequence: TGTGCCAGCAGCTTGGTTGGGCAGGGGGCACTTGGCTACACCTTC.

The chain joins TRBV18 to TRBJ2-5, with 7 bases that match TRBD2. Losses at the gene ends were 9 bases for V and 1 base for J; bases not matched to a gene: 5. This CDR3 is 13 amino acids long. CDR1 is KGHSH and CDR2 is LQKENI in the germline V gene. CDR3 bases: TGTGCCAGTCACGGGGGGACCCAAGAGACCCAGTACTTC. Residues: CASHGGTQETQYF.

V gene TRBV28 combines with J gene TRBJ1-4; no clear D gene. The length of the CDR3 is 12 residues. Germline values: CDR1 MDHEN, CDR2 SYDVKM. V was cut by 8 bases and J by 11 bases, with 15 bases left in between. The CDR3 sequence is CASQITNRKLFF. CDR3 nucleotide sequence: TGTGCCAGCCAGATAACGAATCGGAAACTGTTTTTT.

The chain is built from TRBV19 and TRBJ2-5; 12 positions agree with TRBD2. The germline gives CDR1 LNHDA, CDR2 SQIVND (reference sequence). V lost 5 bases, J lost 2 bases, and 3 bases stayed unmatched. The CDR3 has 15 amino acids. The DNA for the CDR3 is TGTGCCAGTAGTTCCCTAGCGGGGGGGCAAGAGACCCAGTACTTC. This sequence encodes CASSSLAGGQETQYF.